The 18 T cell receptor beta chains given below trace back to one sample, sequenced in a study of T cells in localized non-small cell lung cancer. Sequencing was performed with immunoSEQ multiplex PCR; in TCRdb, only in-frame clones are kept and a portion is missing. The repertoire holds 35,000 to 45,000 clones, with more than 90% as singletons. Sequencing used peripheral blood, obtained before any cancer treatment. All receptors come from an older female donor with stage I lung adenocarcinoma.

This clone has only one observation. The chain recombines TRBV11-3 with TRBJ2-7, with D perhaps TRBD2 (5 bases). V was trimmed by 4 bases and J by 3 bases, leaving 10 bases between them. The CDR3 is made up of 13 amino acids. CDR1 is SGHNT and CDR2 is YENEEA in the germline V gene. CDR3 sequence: CASSSRRGYEQYF. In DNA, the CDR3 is TGTGCCAGCAGCTCTCGCCGGGGCTACGAGCAGTACTTC. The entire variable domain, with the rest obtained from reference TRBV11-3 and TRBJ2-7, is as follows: EAGVVQSPRYKIIEKKQPVAFWCNPISGHNTLYWYLQNLGQGPELLIRYENEEAVDDSQLPKDRFSAERLKGVDSTLKIQPAELGDSAVYLCASSSRRGYEQYFGPGTRLTVT.

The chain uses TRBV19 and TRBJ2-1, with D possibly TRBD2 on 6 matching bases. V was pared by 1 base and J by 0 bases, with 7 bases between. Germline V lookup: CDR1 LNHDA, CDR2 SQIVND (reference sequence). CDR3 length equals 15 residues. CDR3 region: CASSIGRGSYNEQFF. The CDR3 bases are TGTGCCAGTAGTATAGGGAGGGGCTCCTACAATGAGCAGTTCTTC.

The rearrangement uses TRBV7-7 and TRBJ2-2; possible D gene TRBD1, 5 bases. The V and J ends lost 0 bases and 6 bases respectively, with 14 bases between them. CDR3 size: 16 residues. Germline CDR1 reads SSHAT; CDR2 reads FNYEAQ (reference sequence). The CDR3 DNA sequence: TGTGCCAGCAGCTTAGCGCAGGGTGCGGTTTCCGGGGAGCTGTTTTTT. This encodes CASSLAQGAVSGELFF.

CDR3 nucleotides: TGTGCCAGTAGTATACAGGACTCTGGGGCCAACGTCCTGACTTTC. Its protein product is CASSIQDSGANVLTF. This chain joins TRBV19 and TRBJ2-6; D ambiguous. The CDR3 is 15 amino acids. CDR1 and CDR2 (germline): LNHDA, SQIVND (reference sequence). Trimming cost V 2 bases and J 0 bases, with 5 bases left between them.

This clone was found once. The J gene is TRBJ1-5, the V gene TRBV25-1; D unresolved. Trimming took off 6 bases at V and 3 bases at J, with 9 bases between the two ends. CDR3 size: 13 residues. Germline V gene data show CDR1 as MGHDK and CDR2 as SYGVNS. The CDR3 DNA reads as TGTGCCAGCAGCCCCCCGAACAATCAGCCCCAGCATTTT. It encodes CASSPPNNQPQHF.

The CDR3 loop is CASSLEAGREQFF. The CDR3 DNA reads TGTGCCAGCAGCTTAGAAGCAGGGCGGGAGCAGTTCTTC. The chain uses TRBV7-8 and TRBJ2-1; TRBD1 is a possible D gene (5 bases). The CDR3 runs to 13 residues. Germline lookup yields CDR1 SGHVS and CDR2 FQNEAQ. V lost 1 base to trimming and J lost 10 bases, with 11 bases between them.

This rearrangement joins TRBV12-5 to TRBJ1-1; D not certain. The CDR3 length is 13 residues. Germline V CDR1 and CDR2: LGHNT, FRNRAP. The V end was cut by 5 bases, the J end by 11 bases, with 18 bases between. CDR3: CASGQDAGGMAFF. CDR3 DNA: TGTGCTAGTGGTCAGGACGCCGGTGGAATGGCTTTCTTT.

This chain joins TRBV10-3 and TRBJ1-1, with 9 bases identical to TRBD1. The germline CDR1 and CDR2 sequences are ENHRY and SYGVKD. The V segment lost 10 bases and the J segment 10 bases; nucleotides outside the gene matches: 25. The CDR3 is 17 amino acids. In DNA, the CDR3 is TGTGCCACCGACTCGCTTTCTCCGGGACAGGGTATTGGTGGAGCTTTCTTT. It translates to CATDSLSPGQGIGGAFF.

The CDR3 DNA sequence: TGTGCCAGCAGCCCCGGTTACCAACTAGCGGGGGGTTCAGAGACCCAGTACTTC. Translating gives CASSPGYQLAGGSETQYF. This chain links TRBV5-8 with TRBJ2-5; 12 bases map to TRBD2. V gave up 4 bases and J gave up 4 bases; unmatched junction bases: 14. CDR1 is SGHTS and CDR2 is YDEGEE in the germline V gene. The CDR3 totals 18 residues.

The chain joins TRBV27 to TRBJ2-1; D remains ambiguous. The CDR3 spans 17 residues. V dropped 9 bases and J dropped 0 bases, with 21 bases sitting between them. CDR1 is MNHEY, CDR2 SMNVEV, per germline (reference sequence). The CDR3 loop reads CARCSLGYPFSYNEQFF. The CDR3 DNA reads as TGTGCCAGGTGCTCTCTTGGCTACCCTTTCTCCTACAATGAGCAGTTCTTC.

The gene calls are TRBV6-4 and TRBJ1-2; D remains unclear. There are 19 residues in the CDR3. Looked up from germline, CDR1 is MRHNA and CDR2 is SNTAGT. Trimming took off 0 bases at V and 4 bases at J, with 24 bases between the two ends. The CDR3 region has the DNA TGTGCCAGCAGTGACTCGAATGACCCGTTGTGGGGATTTGGCTATGGCTACACCTTC. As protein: CASSDSNDPLWGFGYGYTF.

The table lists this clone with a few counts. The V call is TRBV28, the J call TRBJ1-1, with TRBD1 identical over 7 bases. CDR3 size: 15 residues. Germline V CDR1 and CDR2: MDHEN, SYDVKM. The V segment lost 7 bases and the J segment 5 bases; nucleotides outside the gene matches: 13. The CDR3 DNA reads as TGTGCCAGCATGGGGACAGTTGGGACGTGGACTGAAGCTTTCTTT. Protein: CASMGTVGTWTEAFF.

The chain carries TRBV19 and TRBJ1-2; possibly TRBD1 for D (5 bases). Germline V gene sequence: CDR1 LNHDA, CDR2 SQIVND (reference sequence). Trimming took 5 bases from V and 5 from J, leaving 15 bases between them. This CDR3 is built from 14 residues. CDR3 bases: TGTGCCAGTAGTCCCCAAGGGGAGGGATATGGCTACACCTTC. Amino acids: CASSPQGEGYGYTF.

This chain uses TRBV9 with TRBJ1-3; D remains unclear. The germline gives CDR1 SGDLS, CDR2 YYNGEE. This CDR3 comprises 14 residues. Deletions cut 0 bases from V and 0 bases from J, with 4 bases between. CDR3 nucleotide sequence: TGTGCCAGCAGCGTAGACAGCTCTGGAAACACCATATATTTT. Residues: CASSVDSSGNTIYF.

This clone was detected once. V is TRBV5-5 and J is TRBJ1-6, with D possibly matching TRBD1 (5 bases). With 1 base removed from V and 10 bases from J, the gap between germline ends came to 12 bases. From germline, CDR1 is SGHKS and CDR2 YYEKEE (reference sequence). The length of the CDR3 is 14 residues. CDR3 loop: CASSLTGGRSPLHF. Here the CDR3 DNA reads TGTGCCAGCAGCTTGACTGGGGGTCGGTCACCCCTCCACTTT.

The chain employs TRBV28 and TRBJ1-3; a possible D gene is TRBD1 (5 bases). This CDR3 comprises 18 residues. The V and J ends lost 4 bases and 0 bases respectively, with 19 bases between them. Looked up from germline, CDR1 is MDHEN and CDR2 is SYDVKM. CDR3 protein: CASSSPFQQESSGNTIYF. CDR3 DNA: TGTGCCAGCAGTTCTCCTTTTCAACAGGAAAGCTCTGGAAACACCATATATTTT.

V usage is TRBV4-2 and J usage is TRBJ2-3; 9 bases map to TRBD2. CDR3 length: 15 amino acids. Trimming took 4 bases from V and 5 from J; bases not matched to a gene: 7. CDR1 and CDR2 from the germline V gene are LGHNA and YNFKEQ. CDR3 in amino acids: CASSRQRGEVDTQYF. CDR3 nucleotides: TGTGCCAGCAGCCGCCAGCGGGGGGAGGTAGATACGCAGTATTTT.

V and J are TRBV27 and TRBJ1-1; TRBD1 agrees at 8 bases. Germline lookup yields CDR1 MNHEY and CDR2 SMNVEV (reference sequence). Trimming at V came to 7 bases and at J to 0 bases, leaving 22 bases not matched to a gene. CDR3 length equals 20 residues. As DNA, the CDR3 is TGTGCCAGCACCACTATTCTGGCCAGGGGGCCTCCGTCCTTGAACACTGAAGCTTTCTTT. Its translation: CASTTILARGPPSLNTEAFF.